This T cell receptor beta chain was sequenced during a study of vaccination effects on CD4 cells after COVID-19. Study background: As their vaccination, participants received two doses of either BNT162b2 or mRNA-1273. Study-wide findings and caveats: Among infection- and vaccine-induced clones, marked clonal contraction occurred late after vaccination.

Germline-derived CDR1 and CDR2 are KGHSH and LQKENI. The CDR3 spans 23 residues. The ViraFEST assay expanded antigen-specific CD4+ T cells with viral peptide pools before sequencing. It was after approximately 11 days of culture that CD4+ T cells were isolated. Vaccine recipients had no previous SARS-CoV-2 infection; their nucleocapsid antibodies were negative. Wells each received two million PBMC, cultured with 9 to 10 IU/ml IL-2 and about 10 ug/ml peptides. Half-medium exchanges with IL-2 medium took place on days 3 and 7. Comments on this clone: Antigen: not known. The junction and the germline gene differ at one end; a read error may be behind it.

Only in-frame clones appear in the TCRdb table, and some are missing; sequencing was by immunoSEQ multiplex PCR. This table holds more than 30,000 clones, about 70% found once. The sequence derives from a human donor who received a COVID-19 vaccine. This material consisted of CD4+ T cells from PBMCs cultured with HCoV-OC43 spike peptides, taken before COVID-19 vaccination. Subset indicated: HCoV-OC43 spike overlapping peptide pool stimulation. V usage is TRBV18 and J usage is TRBJ2-6; the match to TRBD1 covers 8 bases. In DNA, the CDR3 is TGTGCCAGCTCCCCACGTGTTTTGGACAGGGCCGCGACGGGTTTCTCTGGGGCCAACGTCCTGACTTTC. This encodes CASSPRVLDRAATGFSGANVLTF.